The clone carrying this T cell receptor beta chain was recorded a few times. The antigen is undetermined. The data are from a study of human T cells and chemical hapten exposure. Study-level background: Read at 6 days, the patch tests placed 0.01% DPC on the upper back. Largely, small differences in pooled library volume made per-sample TCR yields vary.

Study-wide findings and caveats: Among TCRs, those above 1 in 1000 frequency were unaffected by DPC sensitization.

Time point: patch test 1, 2 weeks after DPC sensitization. Sample treatment: therapeutic diphenylcyclopropenone sensitization with weekly scalp DPC. TCRdb processed the RACE reads anew with MiXCR; each CDR3 protein has one entry. The sample includes about 340,000 distinct CDR3 sequences, 6% to 8.5% of them seen just once. The CDR3 extends over 16 amino acids. Germline trimming cut 4 bases from V and 8 bases from J; bases unmatched to any gene: 10. From germline, CDR1 is LGHDT and CDR2 YNNKEL (reference sequence). The sequence was collected from a woman between 18 and 29 years old with alopecia areata. Some clones in this sample may be carry-over from other donors' samples. Material: whole blood, obtained in connection with sensitization to the hapten diphenylcyclopropenone (DPC). The chain joins TRBV3-1 to TRBJ1-6; 8 positions match TRBD1. CDR3 in amino acids: CASSPRPGQGHSPLHF. DNA for the CDR3: TGTGCCAGCAGCCCCCGTCCAGGACAGGGACATTCACCCCTCCACTTT.